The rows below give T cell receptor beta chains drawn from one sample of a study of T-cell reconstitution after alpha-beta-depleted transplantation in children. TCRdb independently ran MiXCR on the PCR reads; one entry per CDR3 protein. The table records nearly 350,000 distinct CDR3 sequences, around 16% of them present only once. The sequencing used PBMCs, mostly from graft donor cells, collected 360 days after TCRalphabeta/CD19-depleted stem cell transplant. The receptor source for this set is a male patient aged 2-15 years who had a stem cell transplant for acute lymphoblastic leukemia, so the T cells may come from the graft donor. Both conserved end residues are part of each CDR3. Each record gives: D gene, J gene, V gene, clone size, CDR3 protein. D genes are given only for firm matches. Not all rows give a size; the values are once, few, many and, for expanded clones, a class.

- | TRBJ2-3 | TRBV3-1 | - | CASSQESDLDTDTQYF
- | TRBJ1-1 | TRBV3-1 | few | CASSPRGAEAFF
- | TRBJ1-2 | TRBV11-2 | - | CASSLGAGRDYGYTF
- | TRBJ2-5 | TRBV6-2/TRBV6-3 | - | CASSYWTGLTRETQYF
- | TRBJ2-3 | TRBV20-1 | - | CSATGGGGQSTDTQYF
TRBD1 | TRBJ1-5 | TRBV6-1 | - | CASSEGRTGKNQPQHF
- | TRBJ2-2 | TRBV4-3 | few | CASSQFPLRFANTGELFF
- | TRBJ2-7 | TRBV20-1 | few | CSARDGYEQYF
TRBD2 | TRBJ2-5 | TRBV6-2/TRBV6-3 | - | CASSDTGTSRETQYF
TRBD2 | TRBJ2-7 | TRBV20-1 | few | CSAFGGNSYEQYF
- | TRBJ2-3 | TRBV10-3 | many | CAISSSTDTQYF
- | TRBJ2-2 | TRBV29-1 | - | CSVETPNTGELFF
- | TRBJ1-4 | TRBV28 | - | CASRAAGLTTNEKLFF
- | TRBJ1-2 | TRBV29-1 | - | CSVEVGRWSGYTF
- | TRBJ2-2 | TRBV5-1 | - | CASKLSGELFF
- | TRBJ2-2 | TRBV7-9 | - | CASSPGAGQSTGELFF